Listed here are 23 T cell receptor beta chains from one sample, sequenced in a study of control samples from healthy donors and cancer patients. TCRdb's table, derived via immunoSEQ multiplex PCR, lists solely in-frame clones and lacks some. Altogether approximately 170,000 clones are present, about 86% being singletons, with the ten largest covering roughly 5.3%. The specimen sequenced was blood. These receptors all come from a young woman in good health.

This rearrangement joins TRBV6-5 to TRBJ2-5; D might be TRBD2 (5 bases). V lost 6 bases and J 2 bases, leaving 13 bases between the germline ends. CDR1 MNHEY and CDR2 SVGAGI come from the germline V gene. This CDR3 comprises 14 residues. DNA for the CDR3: TGTGCCAGCAGCCCACGGGGAATACAAGAGACCCAGTACTTC. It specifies CASSPRGIQETQYF.

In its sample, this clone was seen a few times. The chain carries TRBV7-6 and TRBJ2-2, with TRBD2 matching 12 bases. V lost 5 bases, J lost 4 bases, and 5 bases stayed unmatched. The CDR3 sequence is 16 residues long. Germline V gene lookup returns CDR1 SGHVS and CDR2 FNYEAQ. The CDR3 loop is CASSQWTSGATGELFF. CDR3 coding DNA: TGTGCCAGCAGCCAATGGACTAGCGGGGCCACCGGGGAGCTGTTTTTT. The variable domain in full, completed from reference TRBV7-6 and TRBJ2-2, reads GAGVSQSPRYKVTKRGQDVALRCDPISGHVSLYWYRQALGQGPEFLTYFNYEAQQDKSGLPNDRFSAERPEGSISTLTIQRTEQRDSAMYRCASSQWTSGATGELFFGEGSRLTVL.

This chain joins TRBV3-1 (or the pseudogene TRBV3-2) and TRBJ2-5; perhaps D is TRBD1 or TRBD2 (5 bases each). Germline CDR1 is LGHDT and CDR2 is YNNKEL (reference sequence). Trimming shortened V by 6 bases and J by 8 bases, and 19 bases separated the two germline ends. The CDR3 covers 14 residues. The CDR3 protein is CASSSSGGGLTQYF. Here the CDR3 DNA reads TGTGCCAGCAGTTCTAGTGGGGGTGGTCTTACCCAGTACTTC.

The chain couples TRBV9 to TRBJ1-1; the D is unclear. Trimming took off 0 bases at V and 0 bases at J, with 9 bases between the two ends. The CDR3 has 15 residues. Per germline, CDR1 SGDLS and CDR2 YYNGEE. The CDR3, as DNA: TGTGCCAGCAGCGTAGGGGTGTTCGTGAACACTGAAGCTTTCTTT. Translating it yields CASSVGVFVNTEAFF.

The CDR3 coding sequence is TGCGCCAGCAGCTTGGGGGACAGGCAAGAGACCCAGTACTTC. Protein: CASSLGDRQETQYF. The rearrangement uses TRBV5-1 and TRBJ2-5; TRBD1 matches at 8 bases. Per the germline V gene, CDR1 is SGHRS and CDR2 is YFSETQ. The CDR3 spans 14 residues. V gave up 0 bases and J gave up 2 bases; unmatched junction bases: 0.

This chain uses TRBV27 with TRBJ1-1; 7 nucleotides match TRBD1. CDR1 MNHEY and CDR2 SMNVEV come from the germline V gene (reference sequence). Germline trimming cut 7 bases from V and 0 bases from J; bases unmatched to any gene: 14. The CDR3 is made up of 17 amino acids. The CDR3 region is CASTGMYRGLMNTEAFF. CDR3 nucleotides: TGTGCCAGCACGGGGATGTACAGGGGCCTGATGAACACTGAAGCTTTCTTT.

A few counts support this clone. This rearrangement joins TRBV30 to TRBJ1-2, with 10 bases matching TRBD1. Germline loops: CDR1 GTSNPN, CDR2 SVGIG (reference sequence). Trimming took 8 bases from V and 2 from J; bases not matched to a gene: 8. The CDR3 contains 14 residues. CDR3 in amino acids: CARTPGQGNYGYTF. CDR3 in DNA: TGTGCCCGAACTCCGGGACAGGGGAACTATGGCTACACCTTC. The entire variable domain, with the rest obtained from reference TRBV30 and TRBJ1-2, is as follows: SQTIHQWPATLVQPVGSPLSLECTVEGTSNPNLYWYRQAAGRGLQLLFYSVGIGQISSEVPQNLSASRPQDRQFILSSKKLLLSDSGFYLCARTPGQGNYGYTFGSGTRLTVV.

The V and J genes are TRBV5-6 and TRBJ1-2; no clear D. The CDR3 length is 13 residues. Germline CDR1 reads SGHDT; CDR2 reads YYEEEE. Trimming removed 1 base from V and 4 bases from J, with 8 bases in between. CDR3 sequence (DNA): TGTGCCAGCAGCTTGCCACAAGGCTATGGCTACACCTTC. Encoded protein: CASSLPQGYGYTF.

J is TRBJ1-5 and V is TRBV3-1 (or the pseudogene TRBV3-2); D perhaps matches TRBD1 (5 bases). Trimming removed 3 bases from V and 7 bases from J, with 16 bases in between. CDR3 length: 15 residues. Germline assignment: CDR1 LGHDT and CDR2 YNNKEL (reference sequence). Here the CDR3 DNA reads TGTGCCAGCAGCCACAGTTGGGGGTTAGGGCAGCCCCAGCATTTT. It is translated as CASSHSWGLGQPQHF.

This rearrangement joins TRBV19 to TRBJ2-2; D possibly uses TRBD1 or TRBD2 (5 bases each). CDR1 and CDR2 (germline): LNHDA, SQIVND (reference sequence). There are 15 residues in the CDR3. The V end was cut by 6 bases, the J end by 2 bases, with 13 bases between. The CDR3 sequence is CASSPAGGNTGELFF. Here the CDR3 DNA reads TGTGCCAGTAGCCCCGCTGGGGGAAACACCGGGGAGCTGTTTTTT.

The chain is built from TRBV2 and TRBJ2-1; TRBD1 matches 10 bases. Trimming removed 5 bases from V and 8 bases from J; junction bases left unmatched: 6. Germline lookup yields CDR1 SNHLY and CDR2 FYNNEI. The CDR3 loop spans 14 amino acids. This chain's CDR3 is CASSTDRGVYEQFF. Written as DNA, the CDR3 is TGTGCCAGCAGTACGGACAGGGGGGTTTATGAGCAGTTCTTC.

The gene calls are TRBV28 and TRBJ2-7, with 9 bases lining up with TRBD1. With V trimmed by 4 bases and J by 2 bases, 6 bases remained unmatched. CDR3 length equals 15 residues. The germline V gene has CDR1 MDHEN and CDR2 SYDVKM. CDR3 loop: CASSSHGTGTYEQYF. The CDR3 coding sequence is TGTGCCAGCAGTTCACACGGGACAGGGACCTACGAGCAGTACTTC.

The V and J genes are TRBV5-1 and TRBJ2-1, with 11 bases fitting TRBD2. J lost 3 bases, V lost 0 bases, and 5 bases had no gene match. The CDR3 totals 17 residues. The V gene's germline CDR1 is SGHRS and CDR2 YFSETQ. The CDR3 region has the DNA TGCGCCAGCAGCTTGGCCGGGACTAGCGGAGTCTACAATGAGCAGTTCTTC. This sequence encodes CASSLAGTSGVYNEQFF. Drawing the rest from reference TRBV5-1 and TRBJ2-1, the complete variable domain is KAGVTQTPRYLIKTRGQQVTLSCSPISGHRSVSWYQQTPGQGLQFLFEYFSETQRNKGNFPGRFSGRQFSNSRSEMNVSTLELGDSALYLCASSLAGTSGVYNEQFFGPGTRLTVL.

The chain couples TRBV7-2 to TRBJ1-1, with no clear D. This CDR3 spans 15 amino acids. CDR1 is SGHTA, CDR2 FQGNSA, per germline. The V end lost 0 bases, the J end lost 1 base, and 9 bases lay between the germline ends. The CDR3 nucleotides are TGTGCCAGCAGCTTAGCGCTGGGTAGGAACACTGAAGCTTTCTTT. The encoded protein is CASSLALGRNTEAFF.

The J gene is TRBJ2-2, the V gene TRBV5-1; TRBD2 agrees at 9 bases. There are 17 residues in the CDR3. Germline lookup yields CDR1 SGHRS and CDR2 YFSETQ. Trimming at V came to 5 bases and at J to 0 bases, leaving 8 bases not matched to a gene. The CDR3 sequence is CASRAAGGTANTGELFF. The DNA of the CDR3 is TGCGCCAGCAGGGCAGCGGGAGGTACCGCGAACACCGGGGAGCTGTTTTTT.

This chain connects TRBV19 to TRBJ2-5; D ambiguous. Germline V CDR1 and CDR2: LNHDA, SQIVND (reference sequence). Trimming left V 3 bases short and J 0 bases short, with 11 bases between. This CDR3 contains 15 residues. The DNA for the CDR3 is TGTGCCAGTAGTATTGGAAGTCAAGACCAAGAGACCCAGTACTTC. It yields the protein CASSIGSQDQETQYF.

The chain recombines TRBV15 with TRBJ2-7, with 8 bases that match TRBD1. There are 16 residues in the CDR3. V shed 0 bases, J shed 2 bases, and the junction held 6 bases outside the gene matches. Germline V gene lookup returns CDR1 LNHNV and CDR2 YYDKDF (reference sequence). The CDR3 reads CATSREAGGLPYEQYF. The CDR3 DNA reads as TGTGCCACCAGCAGAGAGGCAGGGGGCTTACCCTACGAGCAGTACTTC.

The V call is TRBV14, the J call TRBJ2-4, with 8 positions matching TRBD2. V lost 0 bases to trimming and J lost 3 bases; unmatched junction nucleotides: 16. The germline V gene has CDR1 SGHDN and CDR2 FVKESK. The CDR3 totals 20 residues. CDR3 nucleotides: TGTGCCAGCAGCCAAGATGGGCTGTGGGGCGGGAGGTTCGGCAAAAACATTCAGTACTTC. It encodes CASSQDGLWGGRFGKNIQYF. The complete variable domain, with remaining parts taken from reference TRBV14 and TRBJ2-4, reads EAGVTQFPSHSVIEKGQTVTLRCDPISGHDNLYWYRRVMGKEIKFLLHFVKESKQDESGMPNNRFLAERTGGTYSTLKVQPAELEDSGVYFCASSQDGLWGGRFGKNIQYFGAGTRLSVL.

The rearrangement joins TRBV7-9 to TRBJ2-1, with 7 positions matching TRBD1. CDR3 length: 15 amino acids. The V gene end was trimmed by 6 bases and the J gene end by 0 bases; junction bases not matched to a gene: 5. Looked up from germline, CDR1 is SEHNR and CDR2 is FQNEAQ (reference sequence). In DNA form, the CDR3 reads TGTGCCAGCAGGAAGGACAGGTACTCCTACAATGAGCAGTTCTTC. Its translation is CASRKDRYSYNEQFF.

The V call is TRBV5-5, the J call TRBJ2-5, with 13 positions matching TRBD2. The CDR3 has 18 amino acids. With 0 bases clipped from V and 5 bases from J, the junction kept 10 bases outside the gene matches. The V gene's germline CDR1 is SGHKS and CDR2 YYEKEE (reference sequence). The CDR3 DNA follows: TGTGCCAGCAGCTTGGCCTCGACTAGCGGGGGGCCTGGGGAGACCCAGTACTTC. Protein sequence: CASSLASTSGGPGETQYF.

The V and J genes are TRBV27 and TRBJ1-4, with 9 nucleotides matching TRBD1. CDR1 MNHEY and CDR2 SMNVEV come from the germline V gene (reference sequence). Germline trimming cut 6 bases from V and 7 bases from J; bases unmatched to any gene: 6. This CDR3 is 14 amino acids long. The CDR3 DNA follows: TGTGCCAGCAGGCTACAGGGGGCAGGTGAAAAACTGTTTTTT. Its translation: CASRLQGAGEKLFF.

CDR3 loop: CASSASGRPYTGELFF. The CDR3 bases are TGTGCCAGCAGCGCTAGCGGGAGGCCCTACACCGGGGAGCTGTTTTTT. V usage is TRBV3-1 (or the pseudogene TRBV3-2) and J usage is TRBJ2-2; 11 positions match TRBD2. The CDR3 loop spans 16 amino acids. V lost 5 bases to trimming and J lost 3 bases; unmatched junction nucleotides: 5. Germline CDR1 reads LGHDT; CDR2 reads YNNKEL (reference sequence).

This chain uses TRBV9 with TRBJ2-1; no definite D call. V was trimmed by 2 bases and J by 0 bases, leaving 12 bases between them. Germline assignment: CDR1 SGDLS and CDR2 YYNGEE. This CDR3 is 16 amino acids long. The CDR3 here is CASSVRHESSYNEQFF. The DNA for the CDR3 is TGTGCCAGCAGCGTCCGTCACGAAAGCTCCTACAATGAGCAGTTCTTC.